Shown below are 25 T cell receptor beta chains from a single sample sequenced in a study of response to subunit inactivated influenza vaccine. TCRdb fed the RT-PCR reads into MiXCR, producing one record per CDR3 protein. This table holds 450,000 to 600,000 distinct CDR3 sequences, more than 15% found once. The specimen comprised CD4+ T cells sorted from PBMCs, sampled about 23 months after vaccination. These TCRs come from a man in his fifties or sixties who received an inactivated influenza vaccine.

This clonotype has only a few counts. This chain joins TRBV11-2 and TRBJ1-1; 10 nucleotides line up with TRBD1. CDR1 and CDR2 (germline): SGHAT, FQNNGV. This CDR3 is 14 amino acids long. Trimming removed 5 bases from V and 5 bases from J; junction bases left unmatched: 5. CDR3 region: CASSSDRGRTEAFF. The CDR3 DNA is TGTGCCAGCAGCAGCGACAGGGGGCGGACTGAAGCTTTCTTT.

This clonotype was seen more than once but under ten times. Written as DNA, the CDR3 is TGTGCCAGCAGCTTAGATCCGGGACGTAGAGAAGAGACCCAGTACTTC. This encodes CASSLDPGRREETQYF. This chain connects TRBV7-9 to TRBJ2-5, with D perhaps matching TRBD1 or TRBD2 (5 bases each). The germline V and J ends were trimmed by 1 base and 3 bases, with 15 bases remaining between them. Looked up from germline, CDR1 is SEHNR and CDR2 is FQNEAQ (reference sequence). CDR3 length: 16 residues. Together with reference TRBV7-9 and TRBJ2-5, the CDR3 gives the full variable domain: DTGVSQNPRHKITKRGQNVTFRCDPISEHNRLYWYRQTLGQGPEFLTYFQNEAQLEKSRLLSDRFSAERPKGSFSTLEIQRTEQGDSAMYLCASSLDPGRREETQYFGPGTRLLVL.

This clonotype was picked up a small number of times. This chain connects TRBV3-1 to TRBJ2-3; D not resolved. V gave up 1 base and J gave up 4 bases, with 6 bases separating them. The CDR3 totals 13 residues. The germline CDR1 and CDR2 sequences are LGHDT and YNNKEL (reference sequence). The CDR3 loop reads CASSQGRPDTQYF. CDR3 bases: TGTGCCAGCAGCCAAGGAAGGCCAGATACGCAGTATTTT.

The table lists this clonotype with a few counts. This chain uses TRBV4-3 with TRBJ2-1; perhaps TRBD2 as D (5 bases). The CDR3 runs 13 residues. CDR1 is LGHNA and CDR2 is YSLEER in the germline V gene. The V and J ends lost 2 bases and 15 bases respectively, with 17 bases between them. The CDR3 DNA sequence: TGCGCCAGCAGCCAACGAACCGGGGAGCGACGGTTCTTC. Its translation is CASSQRTGERRFF.

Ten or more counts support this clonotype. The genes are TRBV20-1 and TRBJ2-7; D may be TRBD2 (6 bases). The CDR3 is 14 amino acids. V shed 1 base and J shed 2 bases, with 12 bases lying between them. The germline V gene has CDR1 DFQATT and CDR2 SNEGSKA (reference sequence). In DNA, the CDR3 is TGCAGTGCTAGAGTGCCAGGGAGGACCTACGAGCAGTACTTC. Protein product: CSARVPGRTYEQYF.

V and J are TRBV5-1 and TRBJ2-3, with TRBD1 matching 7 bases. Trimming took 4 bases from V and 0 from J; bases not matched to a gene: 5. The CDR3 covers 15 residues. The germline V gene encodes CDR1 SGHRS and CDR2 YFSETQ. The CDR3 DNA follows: TGCGCCAGCAGCCTACCGACAGGGAGCACAGATACGCAGTATTTT. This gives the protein CASSLPTGSTDTQYF. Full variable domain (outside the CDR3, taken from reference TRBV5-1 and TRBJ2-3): KAGVTQTPRYLIKTRGQQVTLSCSPISGHRSVSWYQQTPGQGLQFLFEYFSETQRNKGNFPGRFSGRQFSNSRSEMNVSTLELGDSALYLCASSLPTGSTDTQYFGPGTRLTVL.

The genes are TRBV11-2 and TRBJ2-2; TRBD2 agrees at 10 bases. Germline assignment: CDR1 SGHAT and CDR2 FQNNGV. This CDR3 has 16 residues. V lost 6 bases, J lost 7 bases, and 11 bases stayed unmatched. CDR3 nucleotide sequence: TGTGCCAGCAGTAAGGTGTCTAGCGGGGGTCGCGGGGAGCTGTTTTTT. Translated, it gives CASSKVSSGGRGELFF.

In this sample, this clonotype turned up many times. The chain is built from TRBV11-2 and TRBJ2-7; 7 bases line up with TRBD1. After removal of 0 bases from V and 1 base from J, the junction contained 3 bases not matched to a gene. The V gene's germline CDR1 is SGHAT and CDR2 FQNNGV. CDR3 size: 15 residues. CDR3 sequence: CASSLERGPSYEQYF. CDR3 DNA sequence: TGTGCCAGCAGCTTAGAGAGGGGGCCTTCCTACGAGCAGTACTTC.

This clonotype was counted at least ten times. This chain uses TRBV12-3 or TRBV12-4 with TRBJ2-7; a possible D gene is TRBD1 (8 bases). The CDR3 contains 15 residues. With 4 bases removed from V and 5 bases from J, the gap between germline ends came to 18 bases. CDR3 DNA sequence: TGTGCCAGCAGTTCACAGGGGGGGAGAAAAAACGAGCAGTACTTC. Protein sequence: CASSSQGGRKNEQYF.

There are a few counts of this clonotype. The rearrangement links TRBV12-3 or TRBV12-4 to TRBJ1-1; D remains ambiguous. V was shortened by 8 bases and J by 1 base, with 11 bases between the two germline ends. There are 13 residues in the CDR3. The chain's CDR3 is CASGKAGNTEAFF. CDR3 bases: TGTGCCAGCGGAAAGGCCGGGAACACTGAAGCTTTCTTT.

The CDR3 nucleotides are TGCGCCAGCAGCCACGGACAGAACCAAGAGACCCAGTACTTC. Translating gives CASSHGQNQETQYF. This chain connects TRBV5-1 to TRBJ2-5; D is possibly TRBD1 (6 bases). Trimming took 4 bases from V and 0 from J, leaving 10 bases between them. Looked up from germline, CDR1 is SGHRS and CDR2 is YFSETQ. The CDR3 is 14 residues long.

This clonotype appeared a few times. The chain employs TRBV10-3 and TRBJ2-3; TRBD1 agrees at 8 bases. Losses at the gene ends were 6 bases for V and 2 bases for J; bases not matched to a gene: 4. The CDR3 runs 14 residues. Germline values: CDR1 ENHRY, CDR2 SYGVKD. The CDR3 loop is CAIRRGQDTDTQYF. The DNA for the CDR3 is TGTGCCATCAGGAGGGGACAGGACACAGATACGCAGTATTTT.

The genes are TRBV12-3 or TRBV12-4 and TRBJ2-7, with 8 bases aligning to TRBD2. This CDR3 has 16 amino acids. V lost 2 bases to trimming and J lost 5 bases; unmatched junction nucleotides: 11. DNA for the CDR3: TGTGCCAGCAGTTTACGGGGGGCGGGAGCGGGAGACGAGCAGTACTTC. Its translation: CASSLRGAGAGDEQYF.

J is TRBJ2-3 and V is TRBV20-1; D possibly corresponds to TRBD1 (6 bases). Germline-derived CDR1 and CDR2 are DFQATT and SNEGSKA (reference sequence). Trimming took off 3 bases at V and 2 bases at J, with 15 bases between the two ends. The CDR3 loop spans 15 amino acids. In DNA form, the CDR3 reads TGCAGTGCTAGGGGGGACAAGGGACCCACAGATACGCAGTATTTT. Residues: CSARGDKGPTDTQYF.

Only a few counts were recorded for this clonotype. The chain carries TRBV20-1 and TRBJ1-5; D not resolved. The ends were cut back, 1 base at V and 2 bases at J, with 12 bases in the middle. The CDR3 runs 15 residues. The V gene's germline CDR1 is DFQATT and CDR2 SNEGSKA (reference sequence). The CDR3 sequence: CSARVERVRNQPQHF. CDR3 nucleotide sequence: TGCAGTGCTAGAGTCGAGAGGGTACGCAATCAGCCCCAGCATTTT.

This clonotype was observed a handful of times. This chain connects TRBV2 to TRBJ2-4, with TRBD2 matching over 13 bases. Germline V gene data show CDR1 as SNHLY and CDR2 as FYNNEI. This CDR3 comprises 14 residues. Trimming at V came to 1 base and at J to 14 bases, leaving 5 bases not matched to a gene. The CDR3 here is CASSEGLAGGLKYF. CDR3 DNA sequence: TGTGCCAGCAGTGAAGGACTAGCGGGAGGTCTTAAGTACTTC.

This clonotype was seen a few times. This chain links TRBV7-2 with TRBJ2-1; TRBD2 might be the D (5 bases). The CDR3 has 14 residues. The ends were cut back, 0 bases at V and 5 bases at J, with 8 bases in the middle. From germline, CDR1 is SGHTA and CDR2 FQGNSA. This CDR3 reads CASSLAWGDNEQFF. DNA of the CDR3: TGTGCCAGCAGCTTAGCGTGGGGAGACAATGAGCAGTTCTTC.

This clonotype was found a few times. CDR3 coding DNA: TGTGCCACCAGTGAGAACAGGGCGGACACTGAAGCTTTCTTT. Its protein product is CATSENRADTEAFF. This chain uses TRBV24-1 with TRBJ1-1, with D possibly matching TRBD1 (6 bases). Germline CDR1 reads KGHDR; CDR2 reads SFDVKD. The CDR3 is 14 amino acids. The germline V and J ends were trimmed by 4 bases and 3 bases, with 11 bases remaining between them.

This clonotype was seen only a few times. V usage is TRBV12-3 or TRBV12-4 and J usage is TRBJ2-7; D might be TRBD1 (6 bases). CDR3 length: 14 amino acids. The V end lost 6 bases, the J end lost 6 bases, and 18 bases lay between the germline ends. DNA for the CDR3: TGTGCCAGCAGCCTAGGGCAGGGGAGATTCGAGCAGTACTTC. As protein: CASSLGQGRFEQYF.

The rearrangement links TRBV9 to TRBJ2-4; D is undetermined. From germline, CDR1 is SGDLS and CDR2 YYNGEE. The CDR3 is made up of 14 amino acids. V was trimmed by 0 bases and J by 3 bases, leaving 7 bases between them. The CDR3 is CASSVDGGKNIQYF. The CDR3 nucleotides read TGTGCCAGCAGCGTAGACGGTGGCAAAAACATTCAGTACTTC.

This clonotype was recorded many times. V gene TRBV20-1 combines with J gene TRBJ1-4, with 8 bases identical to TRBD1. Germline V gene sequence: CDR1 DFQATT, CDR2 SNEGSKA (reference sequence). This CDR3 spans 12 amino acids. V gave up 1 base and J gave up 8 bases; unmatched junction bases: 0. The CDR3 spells CSARGTGEKLFF. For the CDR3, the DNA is TGCAGTGCTAGAGGGACAGGGGAAAAACTGTTTTTT.

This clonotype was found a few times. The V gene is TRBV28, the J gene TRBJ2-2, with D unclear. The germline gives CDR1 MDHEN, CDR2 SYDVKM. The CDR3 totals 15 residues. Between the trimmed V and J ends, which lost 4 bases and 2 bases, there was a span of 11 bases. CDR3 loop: CASSSLTANTGELFF. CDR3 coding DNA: TGTGCCAGCAGTTCCTTAACGGCAAACACCGGGGAGCTGTTTTTT.

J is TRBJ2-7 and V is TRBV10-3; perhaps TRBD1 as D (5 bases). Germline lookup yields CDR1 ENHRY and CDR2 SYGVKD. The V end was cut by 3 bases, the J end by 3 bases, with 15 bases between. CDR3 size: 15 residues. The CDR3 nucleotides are TGTGCCATCAGTGACTCGTTTACAGGTTACTACGAGCAGTACTTC. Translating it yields CAISDSFTGYYEQYF.

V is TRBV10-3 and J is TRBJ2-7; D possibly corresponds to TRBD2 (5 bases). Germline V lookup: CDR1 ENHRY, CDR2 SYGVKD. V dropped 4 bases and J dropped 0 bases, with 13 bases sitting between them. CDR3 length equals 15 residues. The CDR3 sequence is CAISGSVTTSYEQYF. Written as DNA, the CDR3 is TGTGCCATCAGTGGCTCCGTGACTACCTCCTACGAGCAGTACTTC.

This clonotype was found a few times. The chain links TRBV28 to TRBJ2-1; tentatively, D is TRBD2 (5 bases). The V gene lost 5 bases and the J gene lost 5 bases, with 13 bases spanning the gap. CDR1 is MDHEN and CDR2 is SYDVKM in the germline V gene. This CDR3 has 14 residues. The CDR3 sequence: CASSPPGGNNEQFF. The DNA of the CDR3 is TGTGCCAGCAGTCCCCCCGGAGGCAACAATGAGCAGTTCTTC.